These 22 T cell receptor beta chains were sequenced from one sample in a study of T-cell memory formation after mild COVID-19. One entry per CDR3 protein, called by TCRdb with MiXCR from the 5' RACE reads. The sample includes roughly 170,000 distinct CDR3 sequences, approximately 17% of them seen just once. Sequencing was performed on PBMCs or a T cell subset sorted from them (not recorded which). The origin of the receptors is a man between 18 and 35 years old who had mild COVID-19 (a few samples of this study predate the infection). Cell type and time point are not known.

This clonotype has a handful of counts. The V and J genes are TRBV12-3 or TRBV12-4 and TRBJ1-5; D remains ambiguous. Trimming took 2 bases from V and 6 from J, leaving 5 bases between them. This CDR3 has 12 residues. The CDR3 loop is CASSLWSQPQHF. CDR3 nucleotides: TGTGCCAGCAGTTTATGGTCTCAGCCCCAGCATTTT.

This clonotype has a handful of counts. This chain uses TRBV6-5 with TRBJ1-3, with D maybe TRBD1 (5 bases). The CDR3 consists of 15 residues. From germline, CDR1 is MNHEY and CDR2 SVGAGI. Trimming took 2 bases from V and 4 from J, leaving 12 bases between them. The chain's CDR3 is CASSYVGVSGNTIYF. The CDR3 DNA reads TGTGCCAGCAGTTACGTGGGGGTATCAGGAAACACCATATATTTT.

The V call is TRBV12-3 or TRBV12-4, the J call TRBJ1-1; 7 bases fit TRBD1. Trimming at V came to 4 bases and at J to 6 bases, leaving 8 bases not matched to a gene. CDR3 size: 14 residues. Written as DNA, the CDR3 is TGTGCCAGCAGTTCGAGCAACAGGGGCCCTGAAGCTTTCTTT. It codes for CASSSSNRGPEAFF.

This clonotype was observed a handful of times. J is TRBJ1-1 and V is TRBV7-3, with D possibly TRBD1 on 6 matching bases. Deletions cut 7 bases from V and 8 bases from J, with 17 bases between. Germline lookup yields CDR1 SGHTA and CDR2 FQGTGA. This CDR3 is built from 13 residues. Here the CDR3 reads CASKDPGAREAFF. As DNA, the CDR3 is TGTGCCAGCAAGGATCCGGGGGCCCGGGAAGCTTTCTTT.

This clonotype turned up a few times. The chain combines TRBV7-2 with TRBJ2-1; D perhaps matches TRBD1 (5 bases). Trimming left V 3 bases short and J 5 bases short, with 11 bases between. The CDR3 is 14 amino acids. The V gene's germline CDR1 is SGHTA and CDR2 FQGNSA. Here the CDR3 reads CASSFYGAHNEQFF. CDR3 sequence (DNA): TGTGCCAGCAGCTTTTATGGGGCCCACAATGAGCAGTTCTTC.

The J gene is TRBJ1-2, the V gene TRBV9; D gene unclear. The germline V and J ends were trimmed by 0 bases and 8 bases, with 14 bases remaining between them. This CDR3 has 14 residues. The germline V gene has CDR1 SGDLS and CDR2 YYNGEE. The CDR3 sequence: CASSVALPRAGYTF. The CDR3 bases are TGTGCCAGCAGCGTAGCGCTCCCCCGGGCCGGCTACACCTTC.

The chain joins TRBV20-1 to TRBJ1-5; possibly TRBD1 for D (5 bases). Germline CDR1 DFQATT, CDR2 SNEGSKA (reference sequence). Trimming took 3 bases from V and 2 from J, leaving 17 bases between them. CDR3 size: 16 residues. The CDR3 reads CSASTPRWGGNQPQHF. Written as DNA, the CDR3 is TGCAGTGCTAGTACCCCCCGGTGGGGCGGCAATCAGCCCCAGCATTTT.

The gene calls are TRBV4-3 and TRBJ1-2, with D perhaps TRBD1 (5 bases). Germline CDR1 LGHNA, CDR2 YSLEER. V was pared by 4 bases and J by 1 base, with 10 bases between. CDR3 length: 14 amino acids. CDR3 sequence reads: CASSPLGGNYGYTF. CDR3 coding DNA: TGCGCCAGCAGCCCGCTGGGGGGTAACTATGGCTACACCTTC.

This clonotype was detected only a few times. The chain combines TRBV12-3 or TRBV12-4 with TRBJ2-7, with D perhaps TRBD1 (6 bases). V gave up 2 bases and J gave up 2 bases, with 10 bases separating them. This CDR3 is built from 14 residues. Written as DNA, the CDR3 is TGTGCCAGCAGTTTACAGGGGTTAACCTACGAGCAGTACTTC. It specifies CASSLQGLTYEQYF.

The rearrangement links TRBV6-6 to TRBJ1-5; possibly TRBD1 for D (6 bases). The germline gives CDR1 MNHNY, CDR2 SVGAGI (reference sequence). Trimming cost V 8 bases and J 0 bases, with 11 bases left between them. The CDR3 has 14 residues. Here the CDR3 DNA reads TGTGCCAGCGTGTGGGGGGCTAGCAATCAGCCCCAGCATTTT. This sequence encodes CASVWGASNQPQHF.

The chain carries TRBV6-2 or TRBV6-3 and TRBJ1-4; a possible D gene is TRBD1 (5 bases). The CDR3 consists of 14 residues. CDR1 MNHEY and CDR2 SVGEGT come from the germline V gene. V was trimmed by 9 bases and J by 8 bases, leaving 19 bases between them. The chain's CDR3 is CASSGDAKPEKLFF. For the CDR3, the DNA is TGTGCCAGTTCCGGGGACGCCAAGCCCGAAAAACTGTTTTTT.

This sequence joins TRBV5-4 and TRBJ1-2, with D possibly TRBD1 on 6 matching bases. This CDR3 is built from 12 residues. Trimming removed 4 bases from V and 6 bases from J, with 10 bases in between. Germline values: CDR1 SGHNT, CDR2 YYREEE (reference sequence). The CDR3 nucleotides read TGTGCCAGCAGCGTGCACAGGGATGGCTACACCTTC. Translation gives CASSVHRDGYTF.

This CDR3 reads CASSLSGGDLYEQYV. The DNA of the CDR3 is TGTGCCAGCAGCCTCAGCGGGGGGGATCTATACGAGCAGTACGTC. V is TRBV5-4 and J is TRBJ2-7; 10 nucleotides agree with TRBD2. Germline loops: CDR1 SGHNT, CDR2 YYREEE (reference sequence). CDR3 length: 15 residues. V dropped 4 bases and J dropped 4; count of bases not matched to a gene: 8.

This chain uses TRBV7-9 with TRBJ1-2, with 9 bases lining up with TRBD1. The CDR3 runs 16 residues. The germline V gene encodes CDR1 SEHNR and CDR2 FQNEAQ (reference sequence). With V trimmed by 5 bases and J by 7 bases, 14 bases remained unmatched. CDR3 DNA sequence: TGTGCCAGCAGCGACCGGGACAGGGAGCTATCTACTGGCTACACCTTC. This sequence encodes CASSDRDRELSTGYTF.

The V call is TRBV6-1, the J call TRBJ1-4; D might be TRBD1 (5 bases). The CDR3 loop spans 13 amino acids. Germline CDR1 and CDR2: MNHNS and SASEGT. The V end lost 4 bases, the J end lost 6 bases, and 9 bases lay between the germline ends. CDR3 coding DNA: TGTGCCAGCAGTGTGAGACAGCATGAAAAACTGTTTTTT. Translating gives CASSVRQHEKLFF.

This clonotype was counted a few times. The chain joins TRBV7-2 to TRBJ2-1; TRBD2 aligns across 10 bases. The CDR3 is made up of 13 amino acids. V was pared by 8 bases and J by 10 bases, with 8 bases of the junction left unmatched. Germline V gene sequence: CDR1 SGHTA, CDR2 FQGNSA. The DNA for the CDR3 is TGTGCCAGCGCCAGCGGGGGGGCCTGGGAGCAGTTCTTC. Its translation: CASASGGAWEQFF.

In its sample, this clonotype was seen many times. This chain uses TRBV12-3 or TRBV12-4 with TRBJ2-7; D ambiguous. V lost 3 bases and J 7 bases, leaving 7 bases between the germline ends. The CDR3 sequence is 11 residues long. The CDR3 DNA reads TGTGCCAGCAGTTTGCGGCAGGAGCAGTACTTC. It translates to CASSLRQEQYF.

The chain links TRBV7-2 to TRBJ2-5; a weak D match, TRBD2 (5 bases). Trimming cost V 5 bases and J 5 bases, with 15 bases left between them. The CDR3 length is 14 residues. Germline CDR1 is SGHTA and CDR2 is FQGNSA. The CDR3 nucleotides are TGTGCCAGCAGCCCACGGGGATCCCACGAGACCCAGTACTTC. Encoded protein: CASSPRGSHETQYF.

V gene TRBV4-3 combines with J gene TRBJ2-2, with a possible D match to TRBD1 (6 bases). CDR3 length: 15 residues. V shed 1 base and J shed 4 bases, with 10 bases lying between them. Germline V gene sequence: CDR1 LGHNA, CDR2 YSLEER. CDR3 DNA: TGCGCCAGCAGCCAAGGACAGGTTATCACCGGGGAGCTGTTTTTT. It is translated as CASSQGQVITGELFF.

The rearrangement links TRBV3-1 to TRBJ1-3; the match to TRBD1 covers 8 bases. The ends lost 0 bases at V and 2 bases at J; junction bases unmatched: 3. Germline loops: CDR1 LGHDT, CDR2 YNNKEL (reference sequence). This CDR3 is 16 amino acids long. The CDR3 reads CASSQEGRGPGNTIYF. DNA of the CDR3: TGTGCCAGCAGCCAAGAGGGCAGGGGGCCTGGAAACACCATATATTTT.

This sequence joins TRBV5-1 and TRBJ1-2; 8 bases fit TRBD1. Germline loops: CDR1 SGHRS, CDR2 YFSETQ. The V segment lost 4 bases and the J segment 7 bases; nucleotides outside the gene matches: 15. This CDR3 has 16 residues. The CDR3 region is CASSPKAPGQDRGYTF. The CDR3 nucleotides are TGCGCCAGCAGCCCAAAAGCACCGGGACAGGATCGTGGCTACACCTTC.

This clonotype was seen only a few times. The rearrangement links TRBV7-2 to TRBJ2-4; no clear D gene. Trimming cost V 2 bases and J 8 bases, with 16 bases left between them. The length of the CDR3 is 15 residues. Germline V CDR1 and CDR2: SGHTA, FQGNSA. The CDR3, as DNA: TGTGCCAGCAGCTTATGGGCGGTTCCAACGGACATTCAGTACTTC. Its translation: CASSLWAVPTDIQYF.